The clone carrying this T cell receptor (beta chain) was detected only a few times. Its target is not known. These data come from a study of post-analysis software for immune sequencing data. The study, taken as a whole, reports: Controls had lower frequencies than patients of about 5 TRBV segments, which included TRBV5-6, TRBV5-1 and TRBV20-1.

Presence of unique molecular identifiers characterized the TCR beta cDNA libraries. It was from approximately 0.91 to 9.4 million T cells that some 470,000 cDNA molecules came. TCRdb processed the PCR reads anew with MiXCR; each CDR3 protein has one entry. The data hold hundreds of thousands of distinct CDR3 sequences, with approximately 57% observed a single time. V lost 6 bases to trimming and J lost 5 bases; unmatched junction nucleotides: 6. The CDR3 spans 13 residues. The chain links TRBV12-3 or TRBV12-4 to TRBJ2-5; 7 bases line up with TRBD1. The sample comprised blood. This sequence was found in a girl aged 5-17 years with multiple sclerosis. The CDR3 loop reads CASRATGLETQYF. CDR3 DNA sequence: TGTGCCAGCAGAGCGACAGGGCTGGAGACCCAGTACTTC.